The clone carrying this T cell receptor beta chain was seen ten or more times. The sample belongs to a study of identical twins. CDR3 length: 14 amino acids. V lost 6 bases and J 0 bases, leaving 9 bases between the germline ends. Germline V gene lookup returns CDR1 MGHRA and CDR2 YSYEKL. TCRdb recomputed calls from the 5' RACE reads with MiXCR, one row per CDR3 protein. Here the sample spans around 960,000 distinct CDR3 sequences, approximately 13% being singletons. This same sample was also part of a study on yellow fever vaccine responses in identical twins.

Sequencing used PBMCs. This clonotype was obtained from a woman between 18 and 29 years old in good health. The V gene is TRBV4-1, the J gene TRBJ1-5; perhaps TRBD1 as D (5 bases). CDR3 protein: CASRAGNSNQPQHF. In DNA, the CDR3 is TGCGCCAGCAGGGCAGGGAATAGCAATCAGCCCCAGCATTTT.